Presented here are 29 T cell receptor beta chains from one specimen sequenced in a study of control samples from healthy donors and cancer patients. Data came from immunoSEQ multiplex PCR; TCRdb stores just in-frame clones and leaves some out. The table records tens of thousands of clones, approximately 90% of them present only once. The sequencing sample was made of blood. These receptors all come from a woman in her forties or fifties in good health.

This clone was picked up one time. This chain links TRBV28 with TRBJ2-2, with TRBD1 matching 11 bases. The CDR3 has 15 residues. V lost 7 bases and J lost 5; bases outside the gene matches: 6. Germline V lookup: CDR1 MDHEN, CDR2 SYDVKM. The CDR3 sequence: CASNPDRGRTGELFF. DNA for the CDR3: TGTGCCAGCAACCCGGACAGGGGGCGGACCGGGGAGCTGTTTTTT.

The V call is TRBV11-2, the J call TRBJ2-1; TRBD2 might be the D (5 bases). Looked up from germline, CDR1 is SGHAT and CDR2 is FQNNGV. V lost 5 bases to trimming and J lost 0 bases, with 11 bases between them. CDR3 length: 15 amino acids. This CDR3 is CASSEAGSSYNEQFF. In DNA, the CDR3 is TGTGCCAGCAGCGAGGCGGGTAGCTCCTACAATGAGCAGTTCTTC. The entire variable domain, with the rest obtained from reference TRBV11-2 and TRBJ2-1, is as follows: EAGVAQSPRYKIIEKRQSVAFWCNPISGHATLYWYQQILGQGPKLLIQFQNNGVVDDSQLPKDRFSAERLKGVDSTLKIQPAKLEDSAVYLCASSEAGSSYNEQFFGPGTRLTVL.

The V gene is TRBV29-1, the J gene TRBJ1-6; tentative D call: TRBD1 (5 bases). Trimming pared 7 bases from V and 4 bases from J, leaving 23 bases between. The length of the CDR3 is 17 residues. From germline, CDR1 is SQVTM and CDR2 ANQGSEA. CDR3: CSAPVRSRALYNSPLHF. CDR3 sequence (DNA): TGCAGCGCCCCGGTGAGGTCCAGGGCGTTATATAATTCACCCCTCCACTTT.

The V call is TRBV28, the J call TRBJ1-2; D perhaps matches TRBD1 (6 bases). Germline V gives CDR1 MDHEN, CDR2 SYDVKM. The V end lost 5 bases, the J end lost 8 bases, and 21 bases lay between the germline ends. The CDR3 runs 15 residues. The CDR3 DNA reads TGTGCCAGCAGTAAATTGACAGGCCCCCTGGGGGGCTACACCTTC. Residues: CASSKLTGPLGGYTF.

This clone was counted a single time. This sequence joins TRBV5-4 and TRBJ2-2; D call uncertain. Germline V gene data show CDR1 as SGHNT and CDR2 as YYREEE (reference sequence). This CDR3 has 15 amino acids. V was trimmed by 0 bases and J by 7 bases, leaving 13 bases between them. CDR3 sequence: CASSLGRPGIGELFF. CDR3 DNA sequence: TGTGCCAGCAGCTTGGGCCGACCTGGGATCGGGGAGCTGTTTTTT.

The CDR3 protein is CASSFDGNQPQHF. In nucleotides, the CDR3 is TGTGCCAGCAGTTTTGACGGGAATCAGCCCCAGCATTTT. The chain joins TRBV7-3 to TRBJ1-5; D ambiguous. V was pared by 6 bases and J by 4 bases, with 10 bases between. Germline CDR1 reads SGHTA; CDR2 reads FQGTGA. CDR3 size: 13 residues.

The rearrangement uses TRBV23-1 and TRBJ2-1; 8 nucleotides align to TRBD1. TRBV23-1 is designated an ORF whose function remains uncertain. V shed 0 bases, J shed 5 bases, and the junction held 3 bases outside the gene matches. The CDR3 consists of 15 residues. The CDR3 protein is CASSQSQQGDNEQFF. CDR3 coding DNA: TGCGCCAGCAGTCAATCGCAACAGGGGGACAATGAGCAGTTCTTC.

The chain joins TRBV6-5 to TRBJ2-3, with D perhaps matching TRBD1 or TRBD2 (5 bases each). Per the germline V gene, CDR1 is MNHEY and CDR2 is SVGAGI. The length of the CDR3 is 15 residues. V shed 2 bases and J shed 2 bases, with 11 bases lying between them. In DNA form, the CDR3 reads TGTGCCAGCAGTTACGGGGACCGGGTCACAGATACGCAGTATTTT. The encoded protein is CASSYGDRVTDTQYF.

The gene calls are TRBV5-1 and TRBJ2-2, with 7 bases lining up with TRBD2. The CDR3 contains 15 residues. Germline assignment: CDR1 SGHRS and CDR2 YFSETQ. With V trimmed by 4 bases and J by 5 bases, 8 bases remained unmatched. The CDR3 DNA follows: TGCGCCAGCAGCCAAACTAGCGCGGGGACCGGGGAGCTGTTTTTT. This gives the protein CASSQTSAGTGELFF.

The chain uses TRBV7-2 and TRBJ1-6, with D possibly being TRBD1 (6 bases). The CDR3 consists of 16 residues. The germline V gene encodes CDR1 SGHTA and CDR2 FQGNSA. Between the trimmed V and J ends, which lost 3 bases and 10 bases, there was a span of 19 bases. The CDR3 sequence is CASSFLMTGFDSPLHF. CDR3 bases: TGTGCCAGCAGCTTCCTTATGACAGGCTTCGACTCACCCCTCCACTTT.

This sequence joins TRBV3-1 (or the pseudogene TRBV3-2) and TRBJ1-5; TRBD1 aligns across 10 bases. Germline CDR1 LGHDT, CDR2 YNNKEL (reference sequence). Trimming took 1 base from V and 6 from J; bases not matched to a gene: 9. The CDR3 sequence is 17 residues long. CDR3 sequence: CASSQGRTGGYGQPQHF. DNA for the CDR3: TGTGCCAGCAGCCAAGGGAGGACAGGGGGATATGGTCAGCCCCAGCATTTT.

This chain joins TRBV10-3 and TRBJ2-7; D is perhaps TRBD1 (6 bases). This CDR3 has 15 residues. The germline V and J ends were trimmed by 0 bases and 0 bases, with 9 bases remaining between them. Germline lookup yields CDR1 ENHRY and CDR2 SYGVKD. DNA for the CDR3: TGTGCCATCAGTGAGTCCGGACAGAGCTCCTACGAGCAGTACTTC. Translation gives CAISESGQSSYEQYF.

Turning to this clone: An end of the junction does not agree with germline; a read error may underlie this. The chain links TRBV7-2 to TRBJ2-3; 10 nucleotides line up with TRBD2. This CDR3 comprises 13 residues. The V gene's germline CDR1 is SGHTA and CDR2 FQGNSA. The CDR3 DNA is TGTGCCCTGGAGCGGGGGGGCACAAATACGCAGTATTTT. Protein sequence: CALERGGTNTQYF. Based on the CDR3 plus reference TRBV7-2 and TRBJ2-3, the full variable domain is GAGVSQSPSNKVTEKGKDVELRCDPISGHTALYWYRQSLGQGLEFLIYFQGNSAPDKSGLPSDRFSAERTGGSVSTLTIQRTQQEDSAVYLCALERGGTNTQYFGPGTRLTVL.

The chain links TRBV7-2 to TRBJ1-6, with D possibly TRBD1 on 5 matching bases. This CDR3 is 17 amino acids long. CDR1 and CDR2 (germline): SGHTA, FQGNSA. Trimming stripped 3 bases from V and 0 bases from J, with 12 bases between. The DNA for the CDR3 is TGTGCCAGCAGCTTGGATAACAGGCTCTCCTATAATTCACCCCTCCACTTT. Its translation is CASSLDNRLSYNSPLHF.

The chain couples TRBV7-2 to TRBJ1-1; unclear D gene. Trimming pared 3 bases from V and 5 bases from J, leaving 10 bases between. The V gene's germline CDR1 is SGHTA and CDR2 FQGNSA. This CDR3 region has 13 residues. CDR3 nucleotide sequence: TGTGCCAGCAGCTTTCATCCGGGGACTGAAGCTTTCTTT. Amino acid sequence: CASSFHPGTEAFF.

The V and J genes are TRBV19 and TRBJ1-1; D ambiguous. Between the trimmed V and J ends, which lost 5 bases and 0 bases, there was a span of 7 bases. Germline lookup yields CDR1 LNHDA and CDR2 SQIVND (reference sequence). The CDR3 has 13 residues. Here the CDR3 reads CASSYTLNTEAFF. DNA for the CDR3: TGTGCCAGTAGTTACACTTTGAACACTGAAGCTTTCTTT.

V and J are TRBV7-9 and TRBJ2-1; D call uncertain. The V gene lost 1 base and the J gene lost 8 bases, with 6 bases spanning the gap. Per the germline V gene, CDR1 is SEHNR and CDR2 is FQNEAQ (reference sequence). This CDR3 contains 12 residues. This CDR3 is CASSLVGDEQFF. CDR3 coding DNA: TGTGCCAGCAGCTTAGTTGGGGATGAGCAGTTCTTC.

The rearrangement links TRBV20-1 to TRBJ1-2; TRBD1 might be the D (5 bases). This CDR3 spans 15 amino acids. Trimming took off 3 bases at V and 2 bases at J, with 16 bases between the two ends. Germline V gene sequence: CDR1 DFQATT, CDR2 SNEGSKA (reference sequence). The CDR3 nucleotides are TGCAGTGCTAGTCCCGGTGGCAGGGACAACTATGGCTACACCTTC. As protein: CSASPGGRDNYGYTF.

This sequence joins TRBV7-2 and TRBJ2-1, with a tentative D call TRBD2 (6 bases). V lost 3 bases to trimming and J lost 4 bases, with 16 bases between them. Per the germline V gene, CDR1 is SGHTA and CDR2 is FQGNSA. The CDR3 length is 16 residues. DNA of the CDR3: TGTGCCAGCAGCTTCTCGGGCGGGGCCGCTTACAATGAGCAGTTCTTC. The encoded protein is CASSFSGGAAYNEQFF.

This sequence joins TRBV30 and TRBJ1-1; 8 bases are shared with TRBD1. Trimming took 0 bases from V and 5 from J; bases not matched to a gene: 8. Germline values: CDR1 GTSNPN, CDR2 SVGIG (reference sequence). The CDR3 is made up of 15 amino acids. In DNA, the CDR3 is TGTGCCTGGAGTGTACCCGACAGGGGAAGGACTGAAGCTTTCTTT. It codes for CAWSVPDRGRTEAFF.

In DNA form, the CDR3 reads TGTGCCAGCAGCCAAGAGAAATTGCCCACAGATACGCAGTATTTT. Translation: CASSQEKLPTDTQYF. The chain uses TRBV3-1 (or the pseudogene TRBV3-2) and TRBJ2-3; D is uncertain. CDR1 LGHDT and CDR2 YNNKEL come from the germline V gene (reference sequence). Trimming left V 0 bases short and J 2 bases short, with 9 bases between. This CDR3 spans 15 amino acids.

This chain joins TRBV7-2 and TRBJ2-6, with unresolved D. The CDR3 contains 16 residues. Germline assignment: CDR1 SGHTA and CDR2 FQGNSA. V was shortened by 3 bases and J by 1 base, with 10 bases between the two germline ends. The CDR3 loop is CASSFRTGSGANVLTF. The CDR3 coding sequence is TGTGCCAGCAGCTTCCGTACTGGATCTGGGGCCAACGTCCTGACTTTC.

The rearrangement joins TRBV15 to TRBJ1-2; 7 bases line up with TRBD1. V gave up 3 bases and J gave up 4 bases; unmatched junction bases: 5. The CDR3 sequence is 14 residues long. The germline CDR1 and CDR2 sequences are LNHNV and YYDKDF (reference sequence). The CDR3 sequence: CATSRRAGGYGYTF. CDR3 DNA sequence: TGTGCCACCAGCAGGAGGGCAGGGGGCTATGGCTACACCTTC. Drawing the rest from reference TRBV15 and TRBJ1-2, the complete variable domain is DAMVIQNPRYQVTQFGKPVTLSCSQTLNHNVMYWYQQKSSQAPKLLFHYYDKDFNNEADTPDNFQSRRPNTSFCFLDIRSPGLGDTAMYLCATSRRAGGYGYTFGSGTRLTVV.

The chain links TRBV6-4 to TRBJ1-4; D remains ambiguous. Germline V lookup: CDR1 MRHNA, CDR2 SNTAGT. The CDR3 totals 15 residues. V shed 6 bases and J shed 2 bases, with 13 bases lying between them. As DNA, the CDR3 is TGTGCCAGCAGCCCTCAGGCGGGCACTAATGAAAAACTGTTTTTT. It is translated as CASSPQAGTNEKLFF.

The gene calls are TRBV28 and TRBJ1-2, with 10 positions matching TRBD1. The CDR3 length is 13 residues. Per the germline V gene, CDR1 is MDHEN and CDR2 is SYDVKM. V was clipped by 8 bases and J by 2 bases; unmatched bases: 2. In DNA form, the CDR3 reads TGTGCCAGCCGGACAGGGGGAAACTATGGCTACACCTTC. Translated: CASRTGGNYGYTF.

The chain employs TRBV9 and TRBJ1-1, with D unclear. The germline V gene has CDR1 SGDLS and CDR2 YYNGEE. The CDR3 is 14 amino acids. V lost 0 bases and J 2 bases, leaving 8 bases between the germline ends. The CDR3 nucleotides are TGTGCCAGCAGCGTAGCGGGGATTAACACTGAAGCTTTCTTT. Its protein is CASSVAGINTEAFF. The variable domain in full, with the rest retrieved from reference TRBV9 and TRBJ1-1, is DSGVTQTPKHLITATGQRVTLRCSPRSGDLSVYWYQQSLDQGLQFLIQYYNGEERAKGNILERFSAQQFPDLHSELNLSSLELGDSALYFCASSVAGINTEAFFGQGTRLTVV.

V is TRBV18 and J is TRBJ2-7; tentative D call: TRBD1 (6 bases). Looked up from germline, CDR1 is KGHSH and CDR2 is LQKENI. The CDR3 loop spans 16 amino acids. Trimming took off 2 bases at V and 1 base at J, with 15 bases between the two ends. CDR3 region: CASSPEGTGSSYEQYF. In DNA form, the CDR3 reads TGTGCCAGCTCACCAGAAGGTACAGGGAGTTCCTACGAGCAGTACTTC.

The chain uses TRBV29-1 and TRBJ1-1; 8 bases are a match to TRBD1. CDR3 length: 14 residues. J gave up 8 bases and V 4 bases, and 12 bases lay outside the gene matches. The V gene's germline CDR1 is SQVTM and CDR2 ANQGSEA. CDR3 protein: CSVVGGQGLTEAFF. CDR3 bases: TGCAGCGTTGTAGGTGGACAGGGCTTGACCGAAGCTTTCTTT.

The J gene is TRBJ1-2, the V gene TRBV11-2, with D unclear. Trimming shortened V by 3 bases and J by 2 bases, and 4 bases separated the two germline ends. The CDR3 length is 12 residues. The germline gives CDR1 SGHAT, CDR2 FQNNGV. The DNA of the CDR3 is TGTGCCAGCAGCTTCGTAAACTATGGCTACACCTTC. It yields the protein CASSFVNYGYTF.